This record concerns one T cell receptor (beta chain) sequence. The antigen is undetermined. Researchers ran the PCR with 60 Vbeta and 13 Jbeta primers. TCRdb keeps only in-frame clones here, not all; method: immunoSEQ multiplex PCR. In the table there are roughly 120,000 clones, 75% to 90% of which are singletons. Germline V gene sequence: CDR1 SNHLY, CDR2 FYNNEI. The V gene end was trimmed by 4 bases and the J gene end by 3 bases; junction bases not matched to a gene: 0. The CDR3 consists of 13 residues. All the people who gave samples were healthy bone marrow donors. These data come from a study of cytomegalovirus exposure and HLA in healthy donors. Study results and limitations: Follow-up analysis seemed to connect common viral pathogens with several of the most significant clusters identified. Reports state that TCR beta sequences accurately predicted most subjects' HLA-A and HLA-B alleles.

Material: PBMCs. The chain has TRBV2 and TRBJ1-1, with 9 bases matching TRBD1. The sequence was obtained from a man aged 30-40 years in good health and CMV-seronegative. The CDR3 DNA reads as TGTGCCAGCAGTGGACAGGGGGACACTGAAGCTTTCTTT. It yields the protein CASSGQGDTEAFF.